The entry that follows covers one TCR beta chain sequence. Trimming removed 4 bases at V and 8 bases at J, with 17 bases between. The CDR3 is made up of 15 amino acids. Germline CDR1 is LGHDT and CDR2 is YNNKEL (reference sequence). In the authors' workflow: Reference gene primer amplification gave nucleated cell count estimates. Clones were sequenced by immunoSEQ multiplex PCR, and TCRdb holds only the in-frame ones, with some missing. The V and J calls and clone size are taken from that table; D and trimming were inferred from the DNA. Among approximately 52,000 clones listed, roughly 88% were seen once. This sample was taken from a study of blood T cell repertoires in COVID-19. Looking at the study overall: Specimens from acute and convalescent COVID-19 originated in the United States, Italy and Spain. Sample material is recorded as cDNA or gDNA derived from T cells, B-cell-depleted T cells, or PBMCs.

The source of this sequence is a human donor in a cohort sampled during active COVID-19. The rearrangement joins TRBV3-1 (or the pseudogene TRBV3-2) to TRBJ1-4; D may be TRBD1 (5 bases). Material for sequencing was peripheral blood. The CDR3 region is CASSPHGQGGEKLFF. CDR3 coding DNA: TGTGCCAGCAGCCCCCATGGGCAGGGTGGCGAAAAACTGTTTTTT.